This TCR beta chain was identified during a study of blood T cell repertoires in COVID-19. Study summary: Samples representing acute and convalescent COVID-19 were sourced from the United States, Italy and Spain. Nucleic acid was either cDNA or gDNA, and it came from T cells, B-cell-depleted T cells, or PBMCs.

Recruits, aged roughly 18 to 100 years, lived in 20 to 30 US areas. Trimming cost V 0 bases and J 7 bases; bases outside gene matches: 9. CDR3 length: 16 residues. Germline lookup yields CDR1 KGHSH and CDR2 LQKENI. The protocol was immunoSEQ multiplex PCR, while the TCRdb copy is restricted to in-frame clones and leaves out a portion. The table shows some 330,000 clones, with under 95% occurring only once. The chain recombines TRBV18 with TRBJ2-3; 8 nucleotides agree with TRBD1. Material: PBMCs or T cells enriched from blood (not recorded which). The receptor was isolated from a woman aged 25 to 39 who had recovered from COVID-19. CDR3 in amino acids: CASSPPAQGARNTQYF. The CDR3 DNA reads TGTGCCAGCTCACCACCGGCTCAGGGGGCGCGAAATACGCAGTATTTT.